This is a list of T cell receptor beta chains from one sample in a study of yellow fever vaccine responses in identical twins. One entry per CDR3 protein, called by TCRdb with MiXCR from the RT-PCR reads. This repertoire shows 15,000 to 20,000 distinct CDR3 sequences, under 80% found once; its top ten account for roughly 8.4%. The source was T cells from blood (PBMCs), unsorted or a sorted subset (not recorded which), collected before or after yellow fever vaccination (not recorded which). The receptors come from a woman between 18 and 29 years old who received the yellow fever vaccine. Each CDR3 is given with its conserved first and last residue. Fields, in order: CDR3 protein, CDR3 DNA, V gene, clone size, D gene, J gene. The D gene is left open where the match is weak. Some rows have no size entry. The others give once, few or many, or a class for an expanded clone.

CASKMGPVTEAFF TGTGCCAGCAAAATGGGGCCGGTCACTGAAGCTTTCTTT TRBV2 . . TRBJ1-1
CATSDGASSGFYEQYF TGTGCCACCAGTGATGGGGCTTCTAGCGGATTCTACGAGCAGTACTTC TRBV24-1 . TRBD2 TRBJ2-7
CASSGAGLVSPLHF TGTGCCAGCAGTGGGGCAGGTCTGGTTTCACCCCTCCACTTT TRBV25-1 once . TRBJ1-6
CSAAQETQYF TGCAGTGCCGCCCAAGAGACCCAGTACTTC TRBV20-1 . . TRBJ2-5
CSARVGNGNTIYF TGCAGTGCTAGAGTAGGGAACGGAAACACCATATATTTT TRBV20-1 . . TRBJ1-3
CASSLVGTANYGYTF TGTGCCAGCAGCTTGGTTGGGACAGCTAATTATGGCTACACCTTC TRBV5-6 few TRBD1 TRBJ1-2
CASSSQTQGGSPLHF TGTGCCAGCAGCTCCCAGACCCAGGGGGGATCACCCCTCCACTTT TRBV11-2 . TRBD1 TRBJ1-6
CASTHPGPSNQPQHF TGTGCCAGCACCCACCCTGGGCCTAGCAATCAGCCCCAGCATTTT TRBV28 . . TRBJ1-5
CASSYSNVVAGTEAFF TGTGCCAGCAGTTACTCCAATGTTGTGGCGGGGACTGAAGCTTTCTTT TRBV6-2/TRBV6-3 few . TRBJ1-1
CASRSGGASNEQFF TGTGCCAGCAGGAGCGGGGGGGCAAGTAATGAGCAGTTCTTC TRBV6-4 few TRBD2 TRBJ2-1
CASSLSSGGVNEQFF TGTGCCAGCAGTCTTTCTAGCGGGGGAGTTAATGAGCAGTTCTTC TRBV9 . TRBD2 TRBJ2-1
CATSWRTAFEAFF TGTGCCACCAGCTGGCGGACAGCCTTTGAAGCTTTCTTT TRBV15 . . TRBJ1-1
CASSVTGKTGDEQFF TGTGCCAGCAGCGTAACAGGCAAGACGGGCGATGAGCAGTTCTTC TRBV9 . . TRBJ2-1